Below are 14 T cell receptor beta chains sequenced from a single sample in a study of cytomegalovirus exposure and HLA in healthy donors listed by TCRdb under 2017. Library method: the immunoSEQ multiplex PCR assay. For the multiplex PCR, a mixture combining 60 forward primers for TCR Vbeta segments and 13 reverse primers for TCR Jbeta segments was used. Held by TCRdb, this immuneACCESS table contains in-frame sequences only and omits some clones. Under half of the omission traces to an unresolved V gene where checked; the cause of the rest is unknown. This sample holds some 95,000 clones; 70% to 75% were observed only once. The ten biggest clones cover around 15% of the sample. Sequenced: PBMCs. The receptor set was obtained from a woman aged 18-35 years in good health and CMV-seropositive.

This chain links TRBV9 with TRBJ1-2; a possible D gene is TRBD1 (6 bases). The CDR3 totals 16 residues. Per the germline V gene, CDR1 is SGDLS and CDR2 is YYNGEE. Trimming pared 0 bases from V and 0 bases from J, leaving 12 bases between. DNA of the CDR3: TGTGCCAGCAGCGTAGGGGGGACACTAGCTAACTATGGCTACACCTTC. It is translated as CASSVGGTLANYGYTF.

V is TRBV5-1 and J is TRBJ1-4; D remains ambiguous. Trimming removed 2 bases at V and 3 bases at J, with 5 bases between. Looked up from germline, CDR1 is SGHRS and CDR2 is YFSETQ. The CDR3 contains 13 residues. CDR3 sequence (DNA): TGCGCCAGCAGCTTACAGCCTAATGAAAAACTGTTTTTT. Its translation: CASSLQPNEKLFF.

The V call is TRBV6-5, the J call TRBJ1-1; no firm D call. Between the trimmed V and J ends, which lost 5 bases and 0 bases, there was a span of 13 bases. The CDR3 length is 15 residues. Germline CDR1 reads MNHEY; CDR2 reads SVGAGI. The CDR3 coding sequence is TGTGCCAGCAGTCACCCCCCCGGGGTGAACACTGAAGCTTTCTTT. Translated, it gives CASSHPPGVNTEAFF.

This rearrangement joins TRBV27 to TRBJ2-2; D is ambiguous. CDR3 length: 12 amino acids. Germline loops: CDR1 MNHEY, CDR2 SMNVEV (reference sequence). The V gene lost 3 bases and the J gene lost 6 bases, with 5 bases spanning the gap. The CDR3 DNA sequence: TGTGCCAGCAGTTTGAGCGCCGGGGAGCTGTTTTTT. Its protein is CASSLSAGELFF.

V is TRBV28 and J is TRBJ2-7, with 10 bases identical to TRBD1. After removal of 6 bases from V and 3 bases from J, the junction contained 8 bases not matched to a gene. CDR1 is MDHEN and CDR2 is SYDVKM in the germline V gene. The CDR3 covers 15 residues. The CDR3, as DNA: TGTGCCAGCAGCCCCGGGACAGGGGTGAACTACGAGCAGTACTTC. This translates into CASSPGTGVNYEQYF. Together with reference TRBV28 and TRBJ2-7, the CDR3 gives the full variable domain: DVKVTQSSRYLVKRTGEKVFLECVQDMDHENMFWYRQDPGLGLRLIYFSYDVKMKEKGDIPEGYSVSREKKERFSLILESASTNQTSMYLCASSPGTGVNYEQYFGPGTRLTVT.

V and J are TRBV9 and TRBJ1-1, with a possible D match to TRBD1 (6 bases). The CDR3 is 15 amino acids. V was shortened by 0 bases and J by 4 bases, with 13 bases between the two germline ends. Germline V gives CDR1 SGDLS, CDR2 YYNGEE. The CDR3 loop is CASSVEGGRATEAFF. The CDR3, as DNA: TGTGCCAGCAGCGTAGAGGGGGGGAGGGCCACTGAAGCTTTCTTT.

This clone has a single count. The chain joins TRBV5-1 to TRBJ2-5, with 8 positions matching TRBD2. CDR1 and CDR2 (germline): SGHRS, YFSETQ. The trim removed 0 bases at V and 3 bases at J, leaving 1 base unmatched. The CDR3 has 14 residues. The CDR3: CASSLAAGEETQYF. The CDR3 DNA follows: TGCGCCAGCAGCTTGGCAGCGGGGGAAGAGACCCAGTACTTC.

The rearrangement uses TRBV5-1 and TRBJ2-2; 11 nucleotides line up with TRBD1. CDR3 length equals 16 residues. Trimming took 0 bases from V and 4 from J; bases not matched to a gene: 2. The V gene's germline CDR1 is SGHRS and CDR2 YFSETQ. The CDR3: CASSLDGQGATGELFF. The CDR3 DNA sequence: TGCGCCAGCAGCTTGGACGGACAGGGGGCCACCGGGGAGCTGTTTTTT.

This chain joins TRBV19 and TRBJ2-7; 7 bases are shared with TRBD1. V was pared by 3 bases and J by 1 base, with 3 bases of the junction left unmatched. Germline-derived CDR1 and CDR2 are LNHDA and SQIVND (reference sequence). The CDR3 spans 14 residues. CDR3 nucleotides: TGTGCCAGTAGTATCCCGGGACAGTCCTACGAGCAGTACTTC. Protein product: CASSIPGQSYEQYF.

This clone was recorded once. The V gene is TRBV19, the J gene TRBJ1-2; 9 positions match TRBD1. The trim removed 5 bases at V and 8 bases at J, leaving 6 bases unmatched. The CDR3 extends over 13 amino acids. CDR1 and CDR2 (germline): LNHDA, SQIVND (reference sequence). The CDR3 DNA reads TGTGCCAGTAGTCACAGGGGGCGAGGGGGCTACACCTTC. This sequence encodes CASSHRGRGGYTF.

The rearrangement links TRBV5-1 to TRBJ2-2; D unclear. The V end lost 1 base, the J end lost 1 base, and 8 bases lay between the germline ends. Germline CDR1 reads SGHRS; CDR2 reads YFSETQ. This CDR3 has 15 amino acids. The CDR3 here is CASSLNRQNTGELFF. The CDR3 nucleotides read TGCGCCAGCAGCTTGAACAGACAGAACACCGGGGAGCTGTTTTTT.

The genes are TRBV6-5 and TRBJ2-5, with D perhaps TRBD1 (6 bases). TRBJ2-7 explains the end of the DNA better; the J call may be wrong. CDR3 length: 13 residues. CDR1 and CDR2 (germline): MNHEY, SVGAGI. The CDR3 DNA reads TGTGCCAGCAGTCCCCTCGGACAGCTCGAGCAGTACTTC. Protein product: CASSPLGQLEQYF.

This sequence joins TRBV19 and TRBJ2-7; 8 bases fit TRBD1. This CDR3 spans 14 amino acids. Germline lookup yields CDR1 LNHDA and CDR2 SQIVND (reference sequence). V dropped 5 bases and J dropped 6; count of bases not matched to a gene: 9. The CDR3 reads CASSRGQGRLEQYF. The CDR3 DNA is TGTGCCAGTAGTCGCGGACAGGGCCGGCTCGAGCAGTACTTC.

The rearrangement uses TRBV6-5 and TRBJ2-1; perhaps TRBD2 as D (5 bases). The V and J ends lost 6 bases and 9 bases respectively, with 15 bases between them. CDR1 MNHEY and CDR2 SVGAGI come from the germline V gene. The CDR3 loop spans 13 amino acids. Here the CDR3 reads CASSLTDEGEQFF. The CDR3 nucleotides are TGTGCCAGCAGCCTCACGGATGAGGGTGAGCAGTTCTTC.